What follows is one T cell receptor (beta chain) and its context. Its antigen is still unknown. No base quality information exists; no much larger clone differs at one position. The time point label, as the study defines it: baseline before first vaccination. The vaccinee samples were drawn from two UK trials, COV001 and COV002, one of which was a single-blind randomized controlled phase 2/3 trial testing AZD1222 (ChAdOx1 nCoV-19) in healthy adults. For TCRbeta chain sequencing, PBMC samples from trial participants were taken at day 0 and at day 28 after the second dose. The CDR3 regions of human TCRbeta chains were subjected to immunosequencing. In the original analysis: Repertoire TCRs were matched against a reference library of SARS-CoV-2-specific TCRs generated with the MIRA antigen-specificity platform. Breadth was defined as the fraction of unique TCRs that were SARS-CoV-2-associated, and depth was defined as the fraction of total T cells that were SARS-CoV-2-associated. Each spike-specific TCR was assigned to its reactive spike region and to a CD4 or CD8 class using the MIRA data. Log10-transformed breadth and depth values were compared by one-way ANOVA with Sidak's multiple comparisons tests. The clones in this table, taken by TCRdb from immuneACCESS, are in-frame only. Not every clone is retained; where verified, under half of the shortfall comes from an unresolved V gene, and the cause of the rest is unknown. That table gives V, J and clone size, and the DNA gave D and trimming. In this sample the table shows 150,000 to 200,000 clones, roughly 88% of which occur a single time. Approximately 8% of the sample comes from the top ten.

The CDR3 runs 16 amino acids, cysteine and phenylalanine included. The retained sequence is limited to the CDR3, 48 bases, with the frame set at the first base. The germline V gene (reference sequence) sets CDR1 to SEHNR and CDR2 to FQNEAQ. At the junction V is shortened by 6 bases and J by 2 bases; bases outside the gene matches: 8. This entry comes from a study of T cell responses to AZD1222 COVID-19 vaccine listed by TCRdb under 2021. About the investigation overall: Because spike-specific TCR depth and breadth did not differ between the two schedules, AZD1222 recipients who got a second dose at roughly 4 weeks were pooled with those who got a second dose at roughly 12 weeks. TCR sequencing covered about 230 trial participants: 207 given two doses of AZD1222 and 26 given two doses of MenACWY control vaccine. Trial participants were enrolled into age subgroups of 18-55, 56-69 and 70-plus years, which contained around 140, 26 and 57 TCR-sequenced participants, respectively.

Results the study describes overall, beyond this receptor: Because no samples from the day 14 peak response were available, repertoires could be characterized only after the peak T cell response. Spike-specific TCR breadth and depth rose significantly after two AZD1222 doses compared with day 0 and with MenACWY recipients. Conclusions about previously exposed vaccinees are limited because only six or seven AZD1222 recipients were SARS-CoV-2 seropositive at baseline. Most participants were white British and females outnumbered males, and the authors suggested that clonal diversity may have been underestimated. Reportedly, close to half of the unique spike-specific TCRs recognized epitopes lying outside the regions that are mutated in the B.1.351 and B.1.1.7 variants. In the small 56-69-year group, the increase in depth fell short of significance, most likely because of low power. The vaccine-associated CD4 TCRs covered the entire spike protein, and the dominant responses fell in regions 160-218 and 743-854.

This material consisted of peripheral blood, taken on day 0 of AZD1222 vaccination. The rearranged segments are TRBV7-9 and TRBJ2-2; 8 bases in the middle match TRBD1. The TCR comes from an adult in good health. The DNA sequence is TGTGCCAGCAGATCCACCGGGACAGGCAACACCGGGGAGCTGTTTTTT. This encodes CASRSTGTGNTGELFF.